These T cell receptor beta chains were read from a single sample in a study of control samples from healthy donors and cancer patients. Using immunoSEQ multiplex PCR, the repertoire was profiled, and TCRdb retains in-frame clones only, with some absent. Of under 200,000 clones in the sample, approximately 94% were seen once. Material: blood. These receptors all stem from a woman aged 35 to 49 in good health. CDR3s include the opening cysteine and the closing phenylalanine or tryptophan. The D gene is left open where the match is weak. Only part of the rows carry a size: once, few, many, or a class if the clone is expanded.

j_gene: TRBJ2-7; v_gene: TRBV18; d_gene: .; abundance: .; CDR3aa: CASSPGRNYEQYF; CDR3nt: TGTGCCAGCTCACCCGGACGTAACTACGAGCAGTACTTC
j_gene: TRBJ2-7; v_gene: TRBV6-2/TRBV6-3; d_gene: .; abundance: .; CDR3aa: CASSYEMVQETAAEEQYF; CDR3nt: TGTGCCAGCAGTTACGAGATGGTTCAAGAAACAGCGGCCGAAGAGCAGTACTTC
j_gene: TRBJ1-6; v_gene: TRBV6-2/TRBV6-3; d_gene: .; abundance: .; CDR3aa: CASSPLKSPLHF; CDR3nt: TGTGCCAGCAGTCCCCTTAAATCACCCCTCCACTTT
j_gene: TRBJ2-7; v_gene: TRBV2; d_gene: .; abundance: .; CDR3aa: CASSLDGYEQYF; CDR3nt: TGTGCCAGCAGTCTGGACGGCTACGAGCAGTACTTC
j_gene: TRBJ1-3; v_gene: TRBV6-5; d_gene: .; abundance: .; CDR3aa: CGTGNSGGNTIYF; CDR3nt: TGTGGCACAGGGAATTCGGGTGGAAACACCATATATTTT
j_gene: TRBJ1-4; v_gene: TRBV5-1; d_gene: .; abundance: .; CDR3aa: CASSLGAGRNEKLFF; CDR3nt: TGCGCCAGCAGCTTGGGGGCGGGGAGGAATGAAAAACTGTTTTTT
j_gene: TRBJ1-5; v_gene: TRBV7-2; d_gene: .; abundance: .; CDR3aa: CASSGAGYQPQHF; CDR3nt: TGTGCCAGCAGCGGAGCAGGGTATCAGCCCCAGCATTTT
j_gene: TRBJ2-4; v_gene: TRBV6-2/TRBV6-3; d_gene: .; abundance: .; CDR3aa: CASSPPHTTGTKNIQYF; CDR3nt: TGTGCCAGCAGTCCACCCCATACCACAGGGACCAAAAACATTCAGTACTTC
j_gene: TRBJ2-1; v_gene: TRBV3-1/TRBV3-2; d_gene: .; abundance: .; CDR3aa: CASSQGTGQNEQFF; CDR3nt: TGTGCCAGCAGCCAAGGGACGGGGCAAAATGAGCAGTTCTTC
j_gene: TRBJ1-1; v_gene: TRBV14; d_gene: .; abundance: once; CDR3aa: CASSQDLGTEAFF; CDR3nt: TGTGCCAGCAGCCAAGATCTCGGGACTGAAGCTTTCTTT
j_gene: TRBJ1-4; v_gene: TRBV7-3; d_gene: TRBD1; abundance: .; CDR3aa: CASRPGQRTNEKLFF; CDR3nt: TGTGCCAGCAGACCGGGACAGCGAACTAATGAAAAACTGTTTTTT
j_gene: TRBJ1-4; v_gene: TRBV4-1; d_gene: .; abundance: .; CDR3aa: CASSLTGSPSPEKLFF; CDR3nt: TGCGCCAGCAGCCTAACCGGGAGCCCAAGCCCCGAAAAACTGTTTTTT
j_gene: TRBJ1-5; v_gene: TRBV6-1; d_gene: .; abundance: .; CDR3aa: CASSEGAGNQPQHF; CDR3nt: TGTGCCAGCAGTGAGGGGGCAGGCAATCAGCCCCAGCATTTT
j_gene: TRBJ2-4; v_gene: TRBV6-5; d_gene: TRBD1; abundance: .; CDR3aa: CASNPGQGGKNIQYF; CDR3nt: TGTGCCAGCAACCCGGGACAGGGGGGCAAAAACATTCAGTACTTC
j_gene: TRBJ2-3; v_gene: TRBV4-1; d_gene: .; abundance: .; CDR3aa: CASSQLLMADTQYF; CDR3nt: TGCGCCAGCAGCCAACTTTTAATGGCAGATACGCAGTATTTT
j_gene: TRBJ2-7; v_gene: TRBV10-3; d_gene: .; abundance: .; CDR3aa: CAISAPPGPAVEQYF; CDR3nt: TGTGCCATCAGTGCCCCACCGGGTCCAGCTGTGGAGCAGTACTTC
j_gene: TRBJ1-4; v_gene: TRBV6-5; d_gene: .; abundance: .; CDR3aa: CASSYSLPLGGEKLFF; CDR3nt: TGTGCCAGCAGTTACTCGCTACCGCTCGGGGGTGAAAAACTGTTTTTT
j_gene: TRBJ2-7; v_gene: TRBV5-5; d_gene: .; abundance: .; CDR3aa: CASSLVDEQYF; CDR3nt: TGTGCCAGCAGCTTGGTGGACGAGCAGTACTTC